This T cell receptor beta chain was obtained from a study of blood T cell repertoires in COVID-19. The wider study: T cells, B-cell-depleted T cells, or PBMCs supplied cDNA or gDNA.

On this clone: A junction boundary mismatches the germline segment, possibly from a read error.

Authors' methods: Counts of nucleated cells, estimated from reference gene primer amplification, were obtained. Here immunoSEQ multiplex PCR was the method, and the copy in TCRdb shows in-frame clones only, minus some. V and J calls and clone size follow that table, whereas D and trimming were derived from the DNA. The sample lists 250,000 to 350,000 clones, 80% to 90% occurring once. CDR3 length: 15 residues. Germline CDR1 reads SSHAT; CDR2 reads FNYEAQ (reference sequence). The receptor's source is a woman aged 50 to 60 with COVID-19, enrolled during active disease. Sequenced sample: peripheral blood. The rearrangement uses TRBV7-7 and TRBJ2-5; the match to TRBD1 covers 7 bases. The CDR3 coding sequence is TGTGCTAGCAGTCAGACAGGGCTCGCGGAAGAGACCCAGTACTTC. It yields the protein CASSQTGLAEETQYF.